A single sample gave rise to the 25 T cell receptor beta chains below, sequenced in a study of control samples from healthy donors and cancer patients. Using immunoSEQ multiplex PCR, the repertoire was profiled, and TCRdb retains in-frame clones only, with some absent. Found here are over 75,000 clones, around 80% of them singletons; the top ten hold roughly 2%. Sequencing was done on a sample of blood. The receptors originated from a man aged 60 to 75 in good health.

CDR3 amino acids: CASSQDYLQPRRVKRAFF. Written as DNA, the CDR3 is TGCGCCAGCAGCCAAGATTATCTTCAACCGAGGCGGGTTAAACGAGCTTTCTTT. The rearrangement links TRBV4-1 to TRBJ1-1; D is ambiguous. Between the trimmed V and J ends, which lost 0 bases and 10 bases, there was a span of 27 bases. CDR3 length equals 18 residues. Germline assignment: CDR1 MGHRA and CDR2 YSYEKL.

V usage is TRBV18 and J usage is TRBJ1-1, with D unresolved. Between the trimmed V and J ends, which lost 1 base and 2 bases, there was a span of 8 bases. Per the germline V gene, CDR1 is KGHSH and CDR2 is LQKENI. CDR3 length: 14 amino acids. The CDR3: CASSPREGNTEAFF. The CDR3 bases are TGTGCCAGCTCACCACGGGAGGGAAACACTGAAGCTTTCTTT.

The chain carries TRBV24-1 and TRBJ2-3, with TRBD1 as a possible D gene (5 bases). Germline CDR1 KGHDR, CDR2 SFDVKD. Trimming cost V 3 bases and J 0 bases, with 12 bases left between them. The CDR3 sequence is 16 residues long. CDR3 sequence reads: CATSDGADPSTDTQYF. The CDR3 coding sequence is TGTGCCACCAGTGATGGGGCTGACCCTAGCACAGATACGCAGTATTTT.

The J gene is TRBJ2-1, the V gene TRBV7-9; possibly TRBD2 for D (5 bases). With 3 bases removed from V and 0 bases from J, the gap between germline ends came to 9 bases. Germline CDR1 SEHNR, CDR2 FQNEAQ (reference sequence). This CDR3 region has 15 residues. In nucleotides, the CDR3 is TGTGCCAGCAGCTTTGATCGGGGCTCCTACAATGAGCAGTTCTTC. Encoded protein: CASSFDRGSYNEQFF.

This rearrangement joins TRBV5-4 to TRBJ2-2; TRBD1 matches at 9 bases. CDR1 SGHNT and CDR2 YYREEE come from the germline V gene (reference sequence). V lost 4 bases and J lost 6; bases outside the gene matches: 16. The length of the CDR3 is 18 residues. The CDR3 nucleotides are TGTGCCAGCAGCCTCGGGGGACAGGGTCTCATCGGAGCCGGGGAGCTGTTTTTT. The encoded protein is CASSLGGQGLIGAGELFF.

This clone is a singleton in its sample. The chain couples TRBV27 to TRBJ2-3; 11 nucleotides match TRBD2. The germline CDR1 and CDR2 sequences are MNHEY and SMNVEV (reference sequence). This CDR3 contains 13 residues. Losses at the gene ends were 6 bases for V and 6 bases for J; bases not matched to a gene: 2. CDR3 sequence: CASRRTSGDTQYF. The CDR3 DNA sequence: TGTGCCAGCAGGCGGACTAGCGGGGATACGCAGTATTTT.

CDR3: CAWSVASGSHQTQYF. The CDR3 DNA sequence: TGTGCCTGGAGTGTCGCTAGCGGGAGCCACCAGACCCAGTACTTC. The J gene is TRBJ2-5, the V gene TRBV30; 10 positions agree with TRBD2. The CDR3 spans 15 residues. From germline, CDR1 is GTSNPN and CDR2 SVGIG (reference sequence). Trimming cost V 0 bases and J 6 bases; bases outside gene matches: 7.

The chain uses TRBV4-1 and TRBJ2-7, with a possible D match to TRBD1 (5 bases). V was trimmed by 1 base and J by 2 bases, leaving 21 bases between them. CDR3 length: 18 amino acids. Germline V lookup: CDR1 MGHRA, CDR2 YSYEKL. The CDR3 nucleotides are TGCGCCAGCAGCCAAGGGACCATAAGGGGCAGATGGCCCTACGAGCAGTACTTC. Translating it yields CASSQGTIRGRWPYEQYF.

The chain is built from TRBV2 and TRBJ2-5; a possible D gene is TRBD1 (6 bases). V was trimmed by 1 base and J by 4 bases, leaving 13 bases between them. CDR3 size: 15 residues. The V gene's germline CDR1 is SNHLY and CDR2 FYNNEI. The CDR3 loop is CASSEEGGSSETQYF. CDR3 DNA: TGTGCCAGCAGTGAAGAAGGGGGTAGCTCAGAGACCCAGTACTTC.

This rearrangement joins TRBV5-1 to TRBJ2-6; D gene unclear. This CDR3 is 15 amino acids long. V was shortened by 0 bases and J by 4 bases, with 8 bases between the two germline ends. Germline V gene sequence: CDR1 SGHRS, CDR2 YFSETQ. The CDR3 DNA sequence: TGCGCCAGCAGCTTGGGAGTCCCCGGGGCCAACGTCCTGACTTTC. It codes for CASSLGVPGANVLTF.

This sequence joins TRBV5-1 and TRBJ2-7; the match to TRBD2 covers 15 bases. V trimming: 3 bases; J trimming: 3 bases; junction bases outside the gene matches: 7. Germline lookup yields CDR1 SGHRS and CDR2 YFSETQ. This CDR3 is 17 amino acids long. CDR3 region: CASSSQPGLAGGYEQYF. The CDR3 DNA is TGCGCCAGCAGCTCCCAACCGGGACTAGCGGGAGGCTACGAGCAGTACTTC.

The CDR3 is CASSFISESETQYF. The CDR3 nucleotides are TGTGCCAGCAGCTTTATTAGCGAATCAGAGACCCAGTACTTC. The chain combines TRBV5-4 with TRBJ2-5, with D perhaps TRBD2 (5 bases). With 2 bases removed from V and 4 bases from J, the gap between germline ends came to 12 bases. The CDR3 spans 14 residues. The germline V gene has CDR1 SGHNT and CDR2 YYREEE (reference sequence).

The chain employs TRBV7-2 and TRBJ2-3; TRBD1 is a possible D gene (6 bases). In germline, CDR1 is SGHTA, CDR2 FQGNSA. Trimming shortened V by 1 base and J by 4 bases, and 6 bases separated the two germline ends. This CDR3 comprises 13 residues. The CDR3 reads CASSLGQADTQYF. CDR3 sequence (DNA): TGTGCCAGCAGCTTAGGACAGGCAGATACGCAGTATTTT. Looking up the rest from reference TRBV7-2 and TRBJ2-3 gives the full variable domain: GAGVSQSPSNKVTEKGKDVELRCDPISGHTALYWYRQSLGQGLEFLIYFQGNSAPDKSGLPSDRFSAERTGGSVSTLTIQRTQQEDSAVYLCASSLGQADTQYFGPGTRLTVL.

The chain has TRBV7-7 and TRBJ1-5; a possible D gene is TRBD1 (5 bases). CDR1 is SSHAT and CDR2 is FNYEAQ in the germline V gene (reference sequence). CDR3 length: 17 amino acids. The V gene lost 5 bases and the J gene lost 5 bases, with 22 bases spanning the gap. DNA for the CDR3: TGTGCCAGCAGCCCCCGGGAGCGGGGGGGACGAGATCAGCCCCAGCATTTT. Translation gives CASSPRERGGRDQPQHF. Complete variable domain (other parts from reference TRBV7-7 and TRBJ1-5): GAGVSQSPRYKVTKRGQDVTLRCDPISSHATLYWYQQALGQGPEFLTYFNYEAQPDKSGLPSDRFSAERPEGSISTLTIQRTEQRDSAMYRCASSPRERGGRDQPQHFGDGTRLSIL.

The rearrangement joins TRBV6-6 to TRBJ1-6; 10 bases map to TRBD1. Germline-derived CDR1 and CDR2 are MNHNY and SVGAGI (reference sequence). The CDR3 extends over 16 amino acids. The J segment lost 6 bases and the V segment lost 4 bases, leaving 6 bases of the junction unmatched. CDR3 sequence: CASSSDRGRPNSPLHF. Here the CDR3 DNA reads TGTGCCAGCAGTTCGGACAGGGGGAGGCCTAATTCACCCCTCCACTTT.

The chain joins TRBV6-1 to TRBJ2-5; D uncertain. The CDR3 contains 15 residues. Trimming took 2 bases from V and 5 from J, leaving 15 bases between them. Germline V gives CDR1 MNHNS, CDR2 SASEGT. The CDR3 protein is CASSESPARAETQYF. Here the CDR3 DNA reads TGTGCCAGCAGTGAATCACCAGCGCGCGCTGAGACCCAGTACTTC.

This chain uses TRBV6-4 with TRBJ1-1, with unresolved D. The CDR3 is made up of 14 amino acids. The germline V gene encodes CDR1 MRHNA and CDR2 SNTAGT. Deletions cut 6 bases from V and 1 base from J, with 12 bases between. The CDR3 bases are TGTGCCAGCAGCCCGGCGCCGGGGAACACTGAAGCTTTCTTT. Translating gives CASSPAPGNTEAFF.

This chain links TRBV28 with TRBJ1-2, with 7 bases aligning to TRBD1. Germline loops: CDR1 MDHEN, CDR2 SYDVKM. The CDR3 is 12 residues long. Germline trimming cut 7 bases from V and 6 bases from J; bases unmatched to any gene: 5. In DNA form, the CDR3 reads TGTGCCAGCACCGTTGACAGGGATGGCTACACCTTC. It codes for CASTVDRDGYTF.

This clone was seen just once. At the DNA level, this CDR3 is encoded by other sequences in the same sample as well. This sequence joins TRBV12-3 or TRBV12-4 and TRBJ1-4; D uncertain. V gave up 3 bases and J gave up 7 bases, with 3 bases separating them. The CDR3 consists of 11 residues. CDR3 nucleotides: TGTGCCAGCAGTTTGGGTGAAAAACTGTTTTTT. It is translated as CASSLGEKLFF.

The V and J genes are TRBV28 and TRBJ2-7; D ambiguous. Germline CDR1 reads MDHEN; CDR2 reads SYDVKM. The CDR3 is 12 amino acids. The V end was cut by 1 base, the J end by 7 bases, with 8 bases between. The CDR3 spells CASSLSTWEQYF. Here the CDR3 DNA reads TGTGCCAGCAGTTTATCAACCTGGGAGCAGTACTTC.

In nucleotides, the CDR3 is TGTGCCAGTAGTCCGTCGCCCTCGGGACAGGGGCCCTATGGCTACACCTTC. This translates into CASSPSPSGQGPYGYTF. The V gene is TRBV19, the J gene TRBJ1-2; 10 positions agree with TRBD1. Germline V lookup: CDR1 LNHDA, CDR2 SQIVND (reference sequence). The CDR3 has 17 residues. The J segment lost 4 bases and the V segment lost 5 bases, leaving 13 bases of the junction unmatched.

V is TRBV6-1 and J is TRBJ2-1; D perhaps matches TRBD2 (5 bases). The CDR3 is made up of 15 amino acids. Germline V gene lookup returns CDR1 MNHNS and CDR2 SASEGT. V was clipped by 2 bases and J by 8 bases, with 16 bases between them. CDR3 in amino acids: CASSENLGGLDEQFF. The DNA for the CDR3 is TGTGCCAGCAGTGAAAATCTAGGCGGGTTGGATGAGCAGTTCTTC.

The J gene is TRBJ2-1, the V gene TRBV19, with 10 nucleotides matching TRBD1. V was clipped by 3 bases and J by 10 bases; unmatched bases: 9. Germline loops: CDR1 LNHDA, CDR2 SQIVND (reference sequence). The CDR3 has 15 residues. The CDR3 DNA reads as TGTGCCAGTAGTATTCCGGGACAGGGGTCGGTCGAGCAGTTCTTC. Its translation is CASSIPGQGSVEQFF.

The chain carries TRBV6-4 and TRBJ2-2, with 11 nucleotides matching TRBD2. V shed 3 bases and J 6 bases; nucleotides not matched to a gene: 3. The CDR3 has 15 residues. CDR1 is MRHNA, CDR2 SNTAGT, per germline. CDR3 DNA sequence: TGTGCCAGCAGTGAGACTAGCGGGACTGCCGGGGAGCTGTTTTTT. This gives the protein CASSETSGTAGELFF.

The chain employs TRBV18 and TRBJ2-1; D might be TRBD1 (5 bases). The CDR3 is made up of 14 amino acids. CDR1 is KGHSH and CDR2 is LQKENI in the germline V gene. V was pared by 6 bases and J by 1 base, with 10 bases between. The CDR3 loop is CASSLQGSYNEQFF. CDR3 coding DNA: TGTGCCAGCTCTCTCCAGGGATCCTACAATGAGCAGTTCTTC.